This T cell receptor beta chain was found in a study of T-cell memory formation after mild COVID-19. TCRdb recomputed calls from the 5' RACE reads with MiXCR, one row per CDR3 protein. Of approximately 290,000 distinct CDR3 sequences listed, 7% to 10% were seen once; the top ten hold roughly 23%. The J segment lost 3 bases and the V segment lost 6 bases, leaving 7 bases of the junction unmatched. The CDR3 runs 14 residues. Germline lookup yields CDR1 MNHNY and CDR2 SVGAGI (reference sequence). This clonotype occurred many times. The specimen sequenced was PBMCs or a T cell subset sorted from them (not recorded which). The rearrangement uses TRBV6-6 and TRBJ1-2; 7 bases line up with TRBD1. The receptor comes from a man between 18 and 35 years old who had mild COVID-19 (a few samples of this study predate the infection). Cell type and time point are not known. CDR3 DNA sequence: TGTGCCAGCAGACCCGGACAGGTCTACTATGGCTACACCTTC. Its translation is CASRPGQVYYGYTF.